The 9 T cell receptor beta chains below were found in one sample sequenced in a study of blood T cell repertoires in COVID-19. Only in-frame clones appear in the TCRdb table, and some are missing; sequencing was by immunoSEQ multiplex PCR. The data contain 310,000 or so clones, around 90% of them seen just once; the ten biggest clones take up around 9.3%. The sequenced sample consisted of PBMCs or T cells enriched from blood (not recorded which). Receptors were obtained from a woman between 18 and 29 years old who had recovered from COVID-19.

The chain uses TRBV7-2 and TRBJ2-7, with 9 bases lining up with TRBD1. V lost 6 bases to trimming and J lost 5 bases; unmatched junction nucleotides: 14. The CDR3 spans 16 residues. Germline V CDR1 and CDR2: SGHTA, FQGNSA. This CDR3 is CASSLARGQGWNEQYF. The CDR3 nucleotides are TGTGCCAGCAGTCTTGCCCGGGGACAGGGATGGAACGAGCAGTACTTC.

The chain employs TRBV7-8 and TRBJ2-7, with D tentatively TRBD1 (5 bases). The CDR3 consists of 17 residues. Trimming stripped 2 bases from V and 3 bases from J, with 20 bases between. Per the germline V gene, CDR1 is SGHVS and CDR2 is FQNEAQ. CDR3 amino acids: CASSLRRVGSTVYEQYF. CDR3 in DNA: TGTGCCAGCAGCTTACGCAGGGTGGGCTCCACCGTCTACGAGCAGTACTTC.

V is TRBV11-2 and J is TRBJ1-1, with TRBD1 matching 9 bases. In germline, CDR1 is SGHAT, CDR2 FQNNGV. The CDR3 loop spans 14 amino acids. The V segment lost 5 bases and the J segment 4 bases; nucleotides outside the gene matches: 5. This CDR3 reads CASSPDRGATEAFF. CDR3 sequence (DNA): TGTGCCAGCAGCCCGGACAGGGGAGCCACTGAAGCTTTCTTT.

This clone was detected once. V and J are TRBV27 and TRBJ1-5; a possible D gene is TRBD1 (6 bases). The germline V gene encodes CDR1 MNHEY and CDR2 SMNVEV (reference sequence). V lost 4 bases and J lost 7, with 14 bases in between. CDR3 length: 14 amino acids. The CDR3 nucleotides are TGTGCCAGCAGTTACACCAGGGGTAGGCAGCCCCAGCATTTT. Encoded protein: CASSYTRGRQPQHF.

CDR3 sequence reads: CASSLVQYNEQFF. The DNA of the CDR3 is TGCGCCAGCAGCTTGGTTCAATACAATGAGCAGTTCTTC. The chain combines TRBV5-1 with TRBJ2-1, with D unclear. Trimming took off 0 bases at V and 4 bases at J, with 5 bases between the two ends. Germline-derived CDR1 and CDR2 are SGHRS and YFSETQ. The length of the CDR3 is 13 residues.

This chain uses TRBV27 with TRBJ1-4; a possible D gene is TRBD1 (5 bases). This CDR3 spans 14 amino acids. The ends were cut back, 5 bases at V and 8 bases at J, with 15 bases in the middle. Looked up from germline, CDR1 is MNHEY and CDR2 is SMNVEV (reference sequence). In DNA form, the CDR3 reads TGTGCCAGCAGTCGCGGGCAGGGAGGCGAAAAACTGTTTTTT. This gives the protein CASSRGQGGEKLFF.

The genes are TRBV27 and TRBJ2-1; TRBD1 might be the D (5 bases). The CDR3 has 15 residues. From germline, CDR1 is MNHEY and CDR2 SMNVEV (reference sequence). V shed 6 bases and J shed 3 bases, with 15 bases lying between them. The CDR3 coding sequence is TGTGCCAGCAGAGTTTTCGGACAAAGCTACAATGAGCAGTTCTTC. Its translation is CASRVFGQSYNEQFF.

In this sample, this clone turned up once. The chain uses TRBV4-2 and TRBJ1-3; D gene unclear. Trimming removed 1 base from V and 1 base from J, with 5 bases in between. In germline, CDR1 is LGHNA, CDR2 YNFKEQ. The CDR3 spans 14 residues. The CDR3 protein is CASSQVESGNTIYF. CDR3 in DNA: TGTGCCAGCAGCCAAGTTGAGTCTGGAAACACCATATATTTT.

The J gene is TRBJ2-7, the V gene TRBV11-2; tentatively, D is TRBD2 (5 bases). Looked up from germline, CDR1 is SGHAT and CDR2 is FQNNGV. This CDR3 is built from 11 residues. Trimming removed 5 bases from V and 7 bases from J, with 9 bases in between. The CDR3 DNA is TGTGCCAGCAGCGGTACGGGGGAGCAGTACTTC. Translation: CASSGTGEQYF.